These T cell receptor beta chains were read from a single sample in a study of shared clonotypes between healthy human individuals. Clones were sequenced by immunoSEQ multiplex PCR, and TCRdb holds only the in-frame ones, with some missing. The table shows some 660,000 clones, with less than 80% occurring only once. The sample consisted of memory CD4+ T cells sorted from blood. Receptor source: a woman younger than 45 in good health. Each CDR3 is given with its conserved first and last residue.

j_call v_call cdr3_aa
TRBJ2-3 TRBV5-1 CASSYGTGGTDTQYF
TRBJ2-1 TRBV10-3 CAISATGKQGQSYNEQFF
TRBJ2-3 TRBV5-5 CASSFGEDTQYF
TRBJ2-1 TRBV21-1 CASRIRLADNEQFF
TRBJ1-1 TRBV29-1 CSVFDRGNTEAFF
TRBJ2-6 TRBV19 CASSKLFRGAGANVLTF
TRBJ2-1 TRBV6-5 CASSYSGQGAIHEQFF
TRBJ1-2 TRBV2 CASSVFGGGGYTF
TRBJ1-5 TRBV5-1 CASSLAGQGEQPQHF
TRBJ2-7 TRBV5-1 CASSLASGGYEQYF
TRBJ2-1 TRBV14 CASSPPRLAGVRQFF
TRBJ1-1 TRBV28 CASSPGGGLAFF
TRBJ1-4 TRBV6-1 CASSEMMRVSVKLFF
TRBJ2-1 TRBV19 CASSKAGDFYNEQFF
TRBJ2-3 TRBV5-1 CASGAGGRRDTQYF
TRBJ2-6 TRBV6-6 CASSSGGSGANVLTF
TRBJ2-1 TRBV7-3 CASSLRGLAGRDEQFF
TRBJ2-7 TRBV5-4 CASSKGGNSYEQYF